Below, 26 T cell receptor beta chains from the same sample are listed, as sequenced in a study of blood T cell repertoires in COVID-19 (dated by TCRdb to about 2020). The receptor library was made with the immunoSEQ multiplex PCR assay. Drawn from immuneACCESS, this table holds only the in-frame rearrangements with V and J called that TCRdb kept. Clones are partly lost; checked studies trace under half to an unresolved V gene and leave the rest unexplained. The sample table records 70,000 to 100,000 clones; roughly 90% of these occur just once. The top ten constitute 2.7% of the sample. Sequencing input: peripheral blood. All receptors come from a man aged 45-60 years with COVID-19, enrolled during active disease.

The V gene is TRBV27, the J gene TRBJ1-1; D might be TRBD1 (6 bases). From germline, CDR1 is MNHEY and CDR2 SMNVEV (reference sequence). The V end was cut by 3 bases, the J end by 8 bases, with 16 bases between. The CDR3 contains 14 residues. The CDR3 DNA is TGTGCCAGCAGTTTTGGGACACCCCATGGGGAAGCTTTCTTT. Protein: CASSFGTPHGEAFF.

The CDR3 sequence: CASSYPRTGGRYEQYF. The CDR3 DNA sequence: TGTGCCAGCAGTTACCCCCGGACAGGGGGCCGCTACGAGCAGTACTTC. The rearrangement uses TRBV6-6 and TRBJ2-7; 11 bases map to TRBD1. The CDR3 spans 16 residues. J lost 3 bases, V lost 2 bases, and 6 bases had no gene match. CDR1 is MNHNY and CDR2 is SVGAGI in the germline V gene (reference sequence).

The chain has TRBV4-1 and TRBJ1-1; 7 bases line up with TRBD1. CDR3 length equals 15 residues. Germline CDR1 and CDR2: MGHRA and YSYEKL. The junction had 4 bases not matched to a gene; V was cut back by 3 bases and J by 0 bases. CDR3 amino acids: CASSQTGHMNTEAFF. The CDR3 region has the DNA TGCGCCAGCAGCCAGACAGGGCACATGAACACTGAAGCTTTCTTT.

The count of this clone is one. The junction differs from germline at one of its ends, possibly a read error. The rearrangement links TRBV7-7 to TRBJ2-1; D unclear. Germline CDR1 and CDR2: SSHAT and FNYEAQ (reference sequence). The CDR3 covers 15 residues. CDR3 protein: CASSSTPSSYNEQFF. For the CDR3, the DNA is TGTGCTAGCAGCTCGACACCCAGCTCCTACAATGAGCAGTTCTTC. Full variable domain (rest looked up from reference TRBV7-7 and TRBJ2-1): GAGVSQSPRYKVTKRGQDVTLRCDPISSHATLYWYQQALGQGPEFLTYFNYEAQPDKSGLPSDRFSAERPEGSISTLTIQRTEQRDSAMYRCASSSTPSSYNEQFFGPGTRLTVL.

CDR3 region: CASSTDRANEKLFF. The DNA for the CDR3 is TGTGCCAGCAGTACGGACAGGGCTAATGAAAAACTGTTTTTT. J is TRBJ1-4 and V is TRBV6-2 or TRBV6-3, with 8 bases that match TRBD1. This CDR3 contains 14 residues. Per germline, CDR1 MNHEY and CDR2 SVGEGT. The V segment lost 5 bases and the J segment 3 bases; nucleotides outside the gene matches: 2.

The chain combines TRBV4-3 with TRBJ2-1; 8 bases line up with TRBD1. The trim removed 2 bases at V and 12 bases at J, leaving 12 bases unmatched. The CDR3 loop spans 15 amino acids. Germline CDR1 is LGHNA and CDR2 is YSLEER. CDR3: CASSQLDRDSIVQFF. The CDR3 DNA reads TGCGCCAGCAGCCAATTGGACAGGGATTCAATCGTGCAGTTCTTC.

In its sample, this clone was seen once. The V call is TRBV2, the J call TRBJ1-1, with D maybe TRBD1 (6 bases). With 5 bases removed from V and 1 base from J, the gap between germline ends came to 8 bases. This CDR3 is 13 amino acids long. CDR1 is SNHLY and CDR2 is FYNNEI in the germline V gene. CDR3 in amino acids: CASSRRGNTEAFF. CDR3 nucleotide sequence: TGTGCCAGCAGTCGCAGGGGGAACACTGAAGCTTTCTTT. The entire variable domain, with the rest obtained from reference TRBV2 and TRBJ1-1, is as follows: EPEVTQTPSHQVTQMGQEVILRCVPISNHLYFYWYRQILGQKVEFLVSFYNNEISEKSEIFDDQFSVERPDGSNFTLKIRSTKLEDSAMYFCASSRRGNTEAFFGQGTRLTVV.

The V gene is TRBV4-1, the J gene TRBJ2-4, with 11 nucleotides matching TRBD2. The germline V gene encodes CDR1 MGHRA and CDR2 YSYEKL. With V trimmed by 1 base and J by 1 base, 3 bases remained unmatched. CDR3 length equals 17 residues. The DNA of the CDR3 is TGCGCCAGCAGCCAAGGACTAGCGGGGCACGCCAAAAACATTCAGTACTTC. Translated, it gives CASSQGLAGHAKNIQYF.

The CDR3, as DNA: TGTGCCAGCAACTTAAGGGGAGGAAAAAACCCCAATTCACCCCTCCACTTT. Its protein is CASNLRGGKNPNSPLHF. The gene calls are TRBV21-1 and TRBJ1-6. TRBV21-1 counts as a pseudogene. The CDR3 loop spans 17 amino acids.

A single count supports this clone. The rearrangement uses TRBV24-1 and TRBJ2-5; D not resolved. This CDR3 is 11 amino acids long. V gave up 10 bases and J gave up 0 bases, with 5 bases separating them. Germline V CDR1 and CDR2: KGHDR, SFDVKD. CDR3 sequence (DNA): TGTGCCACTCGAGACCAAGAGACCCAGTACTTC. It specifies CATRDQETQYF.

As DNA, the CDR3 is TGTGCCAGCAGCTTTTCACAGCACTCTGGAAACACCATATATTTT. Translation gives CASSFSQHSGNTIYF. J is TRBJ1-3 and V is TRBV5-8; D call uncertain. Trimming left V 2 bases short and J 0 bases short, with 9 bases between. The CDR3 is made up of 15 amino acids. In germline, CDR1 is SGHTS, CDR2 YDEGEE.

V is TRBV28 and J is TRBJ2-7, with a weak D call TRBD1 (6 bases). The CDR3 runs to 12 residues. V dropped 6 bases and J dropped 4 bases, with 10 bases sitting between them. Germline CDR1 reads MDHEN; CDR2 reads SYDVKM. The CDR3: CASRIRGYEQYF. The CDR3 DNA reads as TGTGCCAGCAGAATCAGGGGTTACGAGCAGTACTTC.

The genes are TRBV2 and TRBJ1-5; D perhaps matches TRBD1 (6 bases). Trimming removed 4 bases at V and 1 base at J, with 11 bases between. The CDR3 consists of 15 residues. The germline gives CDR1 SNHLY, CDR2 FYNNEI. In nucleotides, the CDR3 is TGTGCCAGCAGTGTACAGGGAGTCAGCAATCAGCCCCAGCATTTT. Translation: CASSVQGVSNQPQHF.

This chain connects TRBV11-2 to TRBJ1-2; D remains ambiguous. The germline gives CDR1 SGHAT, CDR2 FQNNGV. The CDR3 length is 14 residues. With 1 base removed from V and 3 bases from J, the gap between germline ends came to 9 bases. In nucleotides, the CDR3 is TGTGCCAGCAGCTTAGTCGGCGGCGACTATGGCTACACCTTC. It yields the protein CASSLVGGDYGYTF. The full variable domain, in which reference TRBV11-2 and TRBJ1-2 provide the parts outside the CDR3, is EAGVAQSPRYKIIEKRQSVAFWCNPISGHATLYWYQQILGQGPKLLIQFQNNGVVDDSQLPKDRFSAERLKGVDSTLKIQPAKLEDSAVYLCASSLVGGDYGYTFGSGTRLTVV.

The chain is built from TRBV5-5 and TRBJ2-1; the D is unclear. V lost 4 bases, J lost 4 bases, and 15 bases lay in between. Germline CDR1 SGHKS, CDR2 YYEKEE (reference sequence). The CDR3 covers 15 residues. The CDR3 nucleotides read TGTGCCAGCAGCCTTGAGTCATATAGATACAATGAGCAGTTCTTC. Protein sequence: CASSLESYRYNEQFF.

CDR3 residues: CASSVGTVPQNTIYF. The CDR3 DNA reads as TGTGCCAGCAGCGTTGGGACAGTACCACAGAACACCATATATTTT. This sequence joins TRBV9 and TRBJ1-3; 7 bases are a match to TRBD1. CDR3 length equals 15 residues. CDR1 is SGDLS, CDR2 YYNGEE, per germline. J lost 7 bases, V lost 2 bases, and 9 bases had no gene match. The full variable domain, with the rest looked up from reference TRBV9 and TRBJ1-3, is DSGVTQTPKHLITATGQRVTLRCSPRSGDLSVYWYQQSLDQGLQFLIQYYNGEERAKGNILERFSAQQFPDLHSELNLSSLELGDSALYFCASSVGTVPQNTIYFGEGSWLTVV.

J is TRBJ1-6 and V is TRBV12-3 or TRBV12-4; 7 positions match TRBD1. The V and J ends lost 6 bases and 4 bases, in that order; junction bases with no gene match: 0. There are 13 residues in the CDR3. CDR3 residues: CASRGQYNSPLHF. CDR3 coding DNA: TGTGCCAGCAGGGGACAGTATAATTCACCCCTCCACTTT.

This clone was picked up a small number of times. In nucleotides, the CDR3 is TGTGCCAGCAGACGAGCCGGGACAGATGAAGCTTTCTTT. Translation gives CASRRAGTDEAFF. The rearrangement links TRBV5-8 to TRBJ1-1; TRBD1 agrees at 7 bases. Germline CDR1 and CDR2: SGHTS and YDEGEE. V gave up 5 bases and J gave up 7 bases; unmatched junction bases: 8. CDR3 size: 13 residues.

The rearrangement joins TRBV6-5 to TRBJ2-1, with 7 bases identical to TRBD1. Looked up from germline, CDR1 is MNHEY and CDR2 is SVGAGI. The CDR3 covers 14 residues. J gave up 4 bases and V 6 bases, and 6 bases lay outside the gene matches. The CDR3 DNA reads as TGTGCCAGCAGCCAATCGACAGGGTACAATGAGCAGTTCTTC. Amino acid sequence: CASSQSTGYNEQFF.

The chain uses TRBV12-3 or TRBV12-4 and TRBJ1-1, with TRBD1 matching 7 bases. V lost 3 bases to trimming and J lost 3 bases; unmatched junction nucleotides: 1. CDR3 length: 13 amino acids. The CDR3 bases are TGTGCCAGCAGTTTGACAGGGTACACTGAAGCTTTCTTT. Translation gives CASSLTGYTEAFF.

The V call is TRBV18, the J call TRBJ2-2; TRBD1 aligns across 9 bases. CDR3 length: 15 amino acids. V was clipped by 5 bases and J by 4 bases; unmatched bases: 5. CDR1 KGHSH and CDR2 LQKENI come from the germline V gene. CDR3 nucleotide sequence: TGTGCCAGCTCAGTTGGGACAGGGAGCACCGGGGAGCTGTTTTTT. It encodes CASSVGTGSTGELFF.

This sequence joins TRBV2 and TRBJ2-2, with a possible D match to TRBD1 (5 bases). Germline V lookup: CDR1 SNHLY, CDR2 FYNNEI. This CDR3 comprises 15 residues. Trimming removed 4 bases at V and 6 bases at J, with 15 bases between. DNA of the CDR3: TGTGCCAGCAGTGCCACAGGAGTAGACTCCGGGGAGCTGTTTTTT. Translated, it gives CASSATGVDSGELFF.

The J gene is TRBJ2-1, the V gene TRBV5-1; 9 bases are a match to TRBD1. Germline CDR1 SGHRS, CDR2 YFSETQ. CDR3 length equals 14 residues. The ends lost 4 bases at V and 4 bases at J; junction bases unmatched: 3. CDR3 in DNA: TGCGCCAGCAGCGGGACAGGGATTTACAATGAGCAGTTCTTC. It is translated as CASSGTGIYNEQFF. Looking up the rest from reference TRBV5-1 and TRBJ2-1 gives the full variable domain: KAGVTQTPRYLIKTRGQQVTLSCSPISGHRSVSWYQQTPGQGLQFLFEYFSETQRNKGNFPGRFSGRQFSNSRSEMNVSTLELGDSALYLCASSGTGIYNEQFFGPGTRLTVL.

This clone was seen only a few times. This chain uses TRBV5-1 with TRBJ1-3; 7 nucleotides match TRBD1. Germline lookup yields CDR1 SGHRS and CDR2 YFSETQ. J was trimmed by 4 bases and V by 0 bases; bases with no gene match: 7. The CDR3 totals 16 residues. The CDR3, as DNA: TGCGCCAGCAGCTTGGAAGGGGGCAGAATCGGAAACACCATATATTTT. Its protein product is CASSLEGGRIGNTIYF.

The chain joins TRBV11-2 to TRBJ2-3; perhaps TRBD1 as D (5 bases). The CDR3 spans 16 residues. Germline CDR1 and CDR2: SGHAT and FQNNGV. The V gene lost 1 base and the J gene lost 0 bases, with 11 bases spanning the gap. CDR3 DNA sequence: TGTGCCAGCAGCTTAGCCCTGACAGTTAGCACAGATACGCAGTATTTT. Its translation is CASSLALTVSTDTQYF.

The chain carries TRBV6-5 and TRBJ2-7; 10 positions agree with TRBD2. Losses at the gene ends were 4 bases for V and 6 bases for J; bases not matched to a gene: 9. CDR1 and CDR2 from the germline V gene are MNHEY and SVGAGI. The CDR3 is 15 amino acids. The CDR3 nucleotides are TGTGCCAGCAGTTCCATAGCGGGGGGCCAGGGCGAGCAGTACTTC. Translated: CASSSIAGGQGEQYF.